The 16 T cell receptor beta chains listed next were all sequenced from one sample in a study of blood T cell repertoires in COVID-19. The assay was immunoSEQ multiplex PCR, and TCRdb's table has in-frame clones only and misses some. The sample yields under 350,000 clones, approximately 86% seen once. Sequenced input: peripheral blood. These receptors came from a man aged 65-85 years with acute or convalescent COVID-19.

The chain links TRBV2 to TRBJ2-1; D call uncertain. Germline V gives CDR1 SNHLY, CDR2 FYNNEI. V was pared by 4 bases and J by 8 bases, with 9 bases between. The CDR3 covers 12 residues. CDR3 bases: TGTGCCAGCAGTGCCGCGTTCCATGAGCAGTTCTTC. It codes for CASSAAFHEQFF.

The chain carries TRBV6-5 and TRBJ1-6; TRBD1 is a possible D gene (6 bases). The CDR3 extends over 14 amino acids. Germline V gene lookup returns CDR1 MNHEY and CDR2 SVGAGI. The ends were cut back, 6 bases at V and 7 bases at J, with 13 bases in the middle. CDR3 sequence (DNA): TGTGCCAGCAGAATCGGGACAACAAATTCACCCCTCCACTTT. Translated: CASRIGTTNSPLHF.

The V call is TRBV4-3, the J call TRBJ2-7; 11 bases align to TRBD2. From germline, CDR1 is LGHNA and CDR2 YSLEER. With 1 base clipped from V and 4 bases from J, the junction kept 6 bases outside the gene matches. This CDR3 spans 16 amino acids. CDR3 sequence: CASSQGGLAGGYEQYF. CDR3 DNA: TGCGCCAGCAGCCAAGGCGGGCTAGCGGGAGGTTACGAGCAGTACTTC.

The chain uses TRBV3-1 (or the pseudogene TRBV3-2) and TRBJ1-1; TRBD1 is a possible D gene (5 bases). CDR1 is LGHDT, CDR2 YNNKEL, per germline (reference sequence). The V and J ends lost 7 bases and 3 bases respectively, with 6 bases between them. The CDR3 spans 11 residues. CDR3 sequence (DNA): TGTGCCAGCACAGGGCACACTGAAGCTTTCTTT. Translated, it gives CASTGHTEAFF.

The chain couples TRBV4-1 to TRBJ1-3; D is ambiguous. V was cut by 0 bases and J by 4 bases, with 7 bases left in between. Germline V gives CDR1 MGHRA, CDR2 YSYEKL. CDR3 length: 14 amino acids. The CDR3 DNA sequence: TGCGCCAGCAGCCAAGAAGACAAGGGAAACACCATATATTTT. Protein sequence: CASSQEDKGNTIYF.

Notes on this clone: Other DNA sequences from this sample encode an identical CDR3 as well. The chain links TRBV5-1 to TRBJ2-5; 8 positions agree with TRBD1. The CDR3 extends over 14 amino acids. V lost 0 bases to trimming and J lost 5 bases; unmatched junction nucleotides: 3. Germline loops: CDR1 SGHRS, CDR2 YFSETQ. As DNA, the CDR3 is TGCGCCAGCAGCTTGGAAGGACAGGGTGAGACCCAGTACTTC. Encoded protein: CASSLEGQGETQYF.

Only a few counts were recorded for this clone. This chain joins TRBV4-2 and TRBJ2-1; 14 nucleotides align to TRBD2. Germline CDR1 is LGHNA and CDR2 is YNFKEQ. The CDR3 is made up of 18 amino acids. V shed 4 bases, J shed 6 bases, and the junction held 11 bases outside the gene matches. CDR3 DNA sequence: TGTGCCAGCAGCCTTGGACTAGCGGGGGGCCTTGCTACCAATGAGCAGTTCTTC. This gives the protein CASSLGLAGGLATNEQFF.

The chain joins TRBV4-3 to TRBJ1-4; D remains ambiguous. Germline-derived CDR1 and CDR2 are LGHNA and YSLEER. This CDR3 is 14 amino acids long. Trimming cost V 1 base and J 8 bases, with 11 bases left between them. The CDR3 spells CASSQVPGMEKLFF. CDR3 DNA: TGCGCCAGCAGCCAAGTTCCGGGAATGGAAAAACTGTTTTTT.

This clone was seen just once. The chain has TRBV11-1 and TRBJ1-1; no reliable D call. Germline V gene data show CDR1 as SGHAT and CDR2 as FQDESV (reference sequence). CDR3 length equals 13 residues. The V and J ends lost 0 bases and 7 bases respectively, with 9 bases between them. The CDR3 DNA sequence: TGTGCCAGCAGCTTAGCGGCCGGACTTGAAGCTTTCTTT. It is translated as CASSLAAGLEAFF.

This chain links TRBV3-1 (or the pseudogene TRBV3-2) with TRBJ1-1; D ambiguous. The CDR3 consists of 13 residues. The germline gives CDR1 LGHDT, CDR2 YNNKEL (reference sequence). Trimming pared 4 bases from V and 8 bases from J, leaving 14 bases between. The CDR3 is CASSLLGGFEAFF. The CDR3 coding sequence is TGTGCCAGCAGCCTTCTAGGAGGGTTCGAAGCTTTCTTT.

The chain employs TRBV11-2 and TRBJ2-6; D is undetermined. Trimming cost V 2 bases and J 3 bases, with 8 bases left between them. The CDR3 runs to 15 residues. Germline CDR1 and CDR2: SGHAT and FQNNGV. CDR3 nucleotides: TGTGCCAGCAGCTTAAACGGCGGTGGGGCCAACGTCCTGACTTTC. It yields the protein CASSLNGGGANVLTF.

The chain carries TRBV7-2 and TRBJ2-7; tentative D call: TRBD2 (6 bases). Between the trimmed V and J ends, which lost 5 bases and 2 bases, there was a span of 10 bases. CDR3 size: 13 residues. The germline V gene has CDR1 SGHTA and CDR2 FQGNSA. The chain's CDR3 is CASSVAGPYEQYF. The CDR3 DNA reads TGTGCCAGCAGCGTCGCGGGACCCTACGAGCAGTACTTC.

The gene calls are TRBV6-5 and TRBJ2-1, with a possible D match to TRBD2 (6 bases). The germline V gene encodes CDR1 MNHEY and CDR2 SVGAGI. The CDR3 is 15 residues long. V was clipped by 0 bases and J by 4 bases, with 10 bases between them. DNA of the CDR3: TGTGCCAGCAGTTACTCCTCGGGGGAATACAATGAGCAGTTCTTC. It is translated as CASSYSSGEYNEQFF.

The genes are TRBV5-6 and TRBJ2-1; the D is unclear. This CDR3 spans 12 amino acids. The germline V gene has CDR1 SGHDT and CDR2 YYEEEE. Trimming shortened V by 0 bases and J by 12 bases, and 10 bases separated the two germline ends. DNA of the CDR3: TGTGCCAGCAGCTTGGGAGGTGGTTGGCAGTTCTTC. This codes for CASSLGGGWQFF. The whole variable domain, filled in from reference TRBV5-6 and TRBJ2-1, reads DAGVTQSPTHLIKTRGQQVTLRCSPKSGHDTVSWYQQALGQGPQFIFQYYEEEERQRGNFPDRFSGHQFPNYSSELNVNALLLGDSALYLCASSLGGGWQFFGPGTRLTVL.

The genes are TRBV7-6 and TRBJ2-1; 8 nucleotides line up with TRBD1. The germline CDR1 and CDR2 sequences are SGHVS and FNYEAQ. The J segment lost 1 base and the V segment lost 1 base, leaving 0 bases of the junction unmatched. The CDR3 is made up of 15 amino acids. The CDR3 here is CASSLGTGSYNEQFF. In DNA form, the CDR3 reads TGTGCCAGCAGCTTAGGGACAGGGTCCTACAATGAGCAGTTCTTC.

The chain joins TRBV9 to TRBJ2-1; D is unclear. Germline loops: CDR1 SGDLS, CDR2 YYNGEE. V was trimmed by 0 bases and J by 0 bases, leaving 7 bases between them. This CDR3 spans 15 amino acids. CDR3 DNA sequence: TGTGCCAGCAGCGTAGATTTGAGCTCCTACAATGAGCAGTTCTTC. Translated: CASSVDLSSYNEQFF.